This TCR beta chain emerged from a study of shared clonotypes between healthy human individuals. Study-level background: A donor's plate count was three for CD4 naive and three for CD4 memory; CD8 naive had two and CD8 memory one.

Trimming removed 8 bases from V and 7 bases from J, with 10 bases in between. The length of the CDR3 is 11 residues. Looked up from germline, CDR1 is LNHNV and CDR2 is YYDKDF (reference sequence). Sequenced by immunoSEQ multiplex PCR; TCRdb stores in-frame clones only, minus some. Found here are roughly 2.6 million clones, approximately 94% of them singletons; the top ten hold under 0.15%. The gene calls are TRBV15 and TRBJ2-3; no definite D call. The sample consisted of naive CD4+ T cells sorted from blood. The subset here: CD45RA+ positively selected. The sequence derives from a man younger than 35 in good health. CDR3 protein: CATAYQNTQYF. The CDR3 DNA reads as TGTGCCACCGCTTACCAGAATACGCAGTATTTT.